What follows is one TCR beta chain and its context. Its antigen remains unidentified. This sample was taken from a study of high-grade serous ovarian cancer treatment subgroups. On the study more broadly: Mean per sample: about 14,000 reads, around 7,100 unique TCR beta rearrangements. Overall study findings and caveats: Clonal relatedness tracked neoantigen level, and by trend copy number and mutation load.

Tumor samples were taken before definitive surgery or chemotherapy. This CDR3 is built from 14 residues. Assay used: immunoSEQ multiplex PCR; TCRdb lists only in-frame clones, some missing. This table has over 1,500 clones, about 81% appearing once. This sequence joins TRBV21-1 and TRBJ2-1; the table assigns TRBD2, which was not confirmed against the DNA. TRBV21-1 is labeled a pseudogene. The sequenced material came from tumor tissue. This sequence was found in a human donor with high-grade serous ovarian cancer. This CDR3 reads CASSSGETYNEQFF. In nucleotides, the CDR3 is TGTGCCAGCAGTAGCGGGGAAACCTACAATGAGCAGTTCTTC.